This is a list of T cell receptor beta chains from one sample in a study of blood T cell repertoires in COVID-19. Only in-frame clones appear in the TCRdb table, and some are missing; sequencing was by immunoSEQ multiplex PCR. The sample records 200,000 to 250,000 clones, 84% being singletons. Material: PBMCs or T cells enriched from blood (not recorded which). Receptors originate from a man in his fifties or sixties who had recovered from COVID-19. CDR3s include the opening cysteine and the closing phenylalanine or tryptophan. A D gene is named only where the DNA matches it firmly. Expanded clones get a size class; other rows say once, few or many, or leave the size out.

>TRBV7-2|.|TRBJ1-5|.
CASSLVPGGNQPQHF
TGTGCCAGCAGCTTAGTCCCGGGTGGGAATCAGCCCCAGCATTTT
>TRBV9|.|TRBJ2-1|once
CASSVVDRSSYNEQFF
TGTGCCAGCAGCGTAGTCGACAGAAGCTCCTACAATGAGCAGTTCTTC
>TRBV5-1|TRBD1|TRBJ2-1|.
CASSYDTGGRSNEQFF
TGCGCCAGCAGCTACGACACAGGGGGTCGCTCCAATGAGCAGTTCTTC
>TRBV5-1|.|TRBJ2-2|.
CASSPRGNTGGLFF
TGCGCCAGCAGCCCCAGGGGGAACACCGGGGGGCTGTTTTTT
>TRBV18|.|TRBJ1-3|.
CASSPTTVGNTIYF
TGTGCCAGCTCACCAACGACAGTTGGAAACACCATATATTTT
>TRBV3-1/TRBV3-2|.|TRBJ2-7|few
CASSQGAKSSYEQYF
TGTGCCAGCAGCCAAGGGGCCAAGAGCTCCTACGAGCAGTACTTC
>TRBV3-1/TRBV3-2|.|TRBJ1-2|.
CASSQDVPTGFNYGYTF
TGTGCCAGCAGCCAAGATGTACCCACAGGGTTCAATTATGGCTACACCTTC
>TRBV18|.|TRBJ2-4|.
CASSPGQGKTTSAKNIQYF
TGTGCCAGCTCACCTGGGCAGGGGAAGACCACCTCGGCCAAAAACATTCAGTACTTC
>TRBV4-2|.|TRBJ1-6|.
CASSQGGVGSPLHF
TGTGCCAGCAGCCAAGGGGGCGTAGGCTCACCCCTCCACTTT
>TRBV7-2|TRBD2|TRBJ2-3|.
CASSLARDYRTDTQYF
TGTGCCAGCAGCTTAGCGAGGGACTATCGGACAGATACGCAGTATTTT
>TRBV27|.|TRBJ2-5|.
CASSPLQLTGPQETQYF
TGTGCCAGCAGCCCTCTCCAACTTACTGGGCCACAAGAGACCCAGTACTTC
>TRBV27|.|TRBJ2-3|.
CASSLSGFRGQITDTQYF
TGTGCCAGCAGTTTATCCGGCTTCAGAGGACAGATCACAGATACGCAGTATTTT
>TRBV2|.|TRBJ2-7|.
CASSEAGGPPDEQYF
TGTGCCAGCAGTGAAGCTGGTGGGCCTCCCGACGAGCAGTACTTC
>TRBV2|TRBD1|TRBJ2-6|.
CASSGGLPSDREGGGANVLTF
TGTGCCAGCAGTGGGGGGTTACCCAGTGACAGGGAAGGAGGTGGGGCCAACGTCCTGACTTTC
>TRBV12-5|.|TRBJ1-1|.
CASGSVNTEAFF
TGTGCTAGTGGATCGGTGAACACTGAAGCTTTCTTT
>TRBV7-9|TRBD1|TRBJ1-4|.
CASSPNRGVNEKLFF
TGTGCCAGCAGCCCTAACAGGGGCGTTAATGAAAAACTGTTTTTT
>TRBV9|.|TRBJ1-4|once
CASSVQGSTNEKLFF
TGTGCCAGCAGCGTACAGGGTTCTACTAATGAAAAACTGTTTTTT
>TRBV5-1|.|TRBJ1-1|.
CASSLVQLNTEAFF
TGCGCCAGCAGCTTGGTACAGTTGAACACTGAAGCTTTCTTT
>TRBV4-3|.|TRBJ1-3|.
CASTNLGGSGNTIYF
TGCGCCAGCACAAACCTGGGGGGGTCTGGAAACACCATATATTTT
>TRBV29-1|.|TRBJ2-7|few
CSARVSYEQYF
TGCAGCGCTCGGGTGTCCTACGAGCAGTACTTC
>TRBV12-2|.|TRBJ1-3|few
CASRLVPCSSGNTIYF
TGTGCAAGTCGCTTAGTTCCCTGTAGCTCTGGAAACACCATATATTTT
>TRBV11-2|TRBD1|TRBJ2-7|.
CASRRDSLSSYEQYF
TGTGCCAGCAGACGGGACAGCCTAAGCTCCTACGAGCAGTACTTC
>TRBV11-3|TRBD1|TRBJ2-1|.
CASSYGQGAMDEQFF
TGTGCCAGCAGTTACGGACAGGGGGCAATGGATGAGCAGTTCTTC
>TRBV29-1|TRBD1|TRBJ1-2|.
CSVDNRDQGAYGYTF
TGCAGCGTTGATAACAGGGACCAGGGGGCCTATGGCTACACCTTC
>TRBV19|.|TRBJ2-1|few
CASSVQVVGEQFF
TGTGCCAGTAGTGTCCAGGTAGTAGGTGAGCAGTTCTTC
>TRBV6-5|TRBD1|TRBJ1-1|.
CASRQGRTEAFF
TGTGCCAGCAGACAGGGGCGGACTGAAGCTTTCTTT
>TRBV19|.|TRBJ1-4|.
CASSTATNEKLFF
TGTGCCAGTAGTACCGCAACTAATGAAAAACTGTTTTTT
>TRBV9|TRBD1|TRBJ1-2|.
CASSVGDRGNYGYTF
TGTGCCAGCAGCGTAGGGGACAGGGGAAACTATGGCTACACCTTC
>TRBV25-1|.|TRBJ1-2|.
CASSDGGRLSFDYGYTF
TGTGCCAGCAGTGACGGGGGGCGTCTTTCATTCGACTATGGCTACACCTTC
>TRBV5-1|.|TRBJ1-2|.
CASRGEGGGYTF
TGCGCCAGCAGAGGGGAAGGGGGTGGCTACACCTTC
>TRBV7-2|.|TRBJ2-6|.
CASSLGQHSGANVLTF
TGTGCCAGCAGCTTAGGTCAACACTCTGGGGCCAACGTCCTGACTTTC
>TRBV7-8|.|TRBJ2-1|.
CASSPRLYEQFF
TGTGCCAGCAGCCCCAGATTATATGAGCAGTTCTTC
>TRBV5-1|.|TRBJ2-2|.
CASSLRQADTGELFF
TGCGCCAGCAGCTTGCGACAGGCGGACACCGGGGAGCTGTTTTTT
>TRBV2|TRBD1|TRBJ1-4|.
CASKKGAPNEKLFF
TGTGCCAGCAAAAAGGGGGCGCCTAATGAAAAACTGTTTTTT
>TRBV3-1/TRBV3-2|.|TRBJ2-1|.
CASSQEINSNEQFF
TGTGCCAGCAGCCAAGAAATTAACTCCAATGAGCAGTTCTTC
>TRBV9|TRBD1|TRBJ1-5|.
CASSAGTADNQPQHF
TGTGCCAGCAGCGCCGGGACAGCGGACAATCAGCCCCAGCATTTT
>TRBV3-1/TRBV3-2|.|TRBJ1-3|.
CASSLEGSGNTIYF
TGTGCCAGCAGCCTTGAGGGATCTGGAAACACCATATATTTT
>TRBV11-3|.|TRBJ1-4|.
CASSPMGSSEKLFF
TGTGCCAGCAGCCCTATGGGGAGTAGTGAAAAACTGTTTTTT
>TRBV2|TRBD1|TRBJ2-7|once
CASSERGQAYEQYF
TGTGCCAGCAGTGAAAGGGGGCAAGCCTACGAGCAGTACTTC
>TRBV6-2/TRBV6-3|TRBD1|TRBJ1-5|few
CASSPGQGTYQPQHF
TGTGCCAGCAGTCCGGGACAGGGCACGTATCAGCCCCAGCATTTT
>TRBV5-1|.|TRBJ2-7|.
CASSLVQGIGYEQYF
TGCGCCAGCAGCTTGGTGCAGGGAATAGGCTACGAGCAGTACTTC
>TRBV19|.|TRBJ1-2|once
CASSTAWGANYGYTF
TGTGCCAGTAGTACGGCCTGGGGAGCTAACTATGGCTACACCTTC
>TRBV27|TRBD2|TRBJ2-3|once
CASSLSLAGGPRTDTQYF
TGTGCCAGCAGTTTAAGTCTAGCGGGGGGCCCACGCACAGATACGCAGTATTTT